The 2 T cell receptor beta chains in this list originate from one sample, sequenced in a study of T cells in Graves' hyperthyroidism and ophthalmopathy (dated by TCRdb to the late 2010s). The library came from multiplex PCR. TCRdb lists the instrument as Illumina HiSeq 2000. The TCR beta CDR3 regions were amplified from RNA transcripts. For the first round of RT-PCR on the TCR CDR3, the HTBI primer set was used together with the Qiagen OneStep RT-PCR kit. Clones were called with MiXCR by TCRdb after fastp trimmed the public reads at Q25, and only in-frame beta chains were retained. CDR3 protein duplicates are merged, each entry listing the most common genes and DNA. This sample comprises some 250,000 distinct CDR3 sequences, less than 15% of them detected only once. The ten largest make up roughly 15% of the sample. The material sequenced was blood. The receptor set was obtained from a woman in her forties with Graves' hyperthyroidism that later progressed to Graves' ophthalmopathy.

This clonotype turned up a few times. The chain recombines TRBV5-1 with TRBJ2-7; D not resolved. The CDR3 runs to 16 residues. Trimming cost V 6 bases and J 1 base, with 20 bases left between them. The germline CDR1 and CDR2 sequences are SGHRS and YFSETQ. The CDR3 loop is CASNPKTGLFSYEQYF. The CDR3 nucleotides read TGCGCCAGCAACCCCAAAACCGGGTTGTTTTCCTACGAGCAGTACTTC.

This clonotype was detected ten times or more. The V call is TRBV6-1, the J call TRBJ1-5, with 9 nucleotides matching TRBD1. The CDR3 contains 15 residues. V shed 7 bases and J 3 bases; nucleotides not matched to a gene: 7. Germline CDR1 MNHNS, CDR2 SASEGT. CDR3 nucleotide sequence: TGTGCCAGCAATACATGGACAGGGGACAATCAGCCCCAGCATTTT. Its translation is CASNTWTGDNQPQHF.